Listed here are 21 T cell receptor beta chains from one sample, sequenced in a study of regulatory T cells in long-lasting Graves disease. iRepertoire HTBI primers and Arm-PCR of CDR3 regions built TCR beta libraries. TCRdb processed the multiplex PCR reads anew with MiXCR; each CDR3 protein has one entry. The sample comprises about 340,000 distinct CDR3 sequences, 15% to 20% of which are singletons, and less than 35% rests with the top ten. Time point specified: persistent/refractory GD, antithyroid drugs over 5 years with positive TRAb. The TCR library was prepared using RNA isolated from PBMCs. Sequencing used peripheral blood mononuclear cells (PBMCs), obtained when the disease was refractory, from a patient treated with antithyroid drugs. The receptor set was obtained from a female donor with Graves disease.

There are many counts of this clonotype. The chain is built from TRBV27 and TRBJ2-1, with 8 bases aligning to TRBD2. Germline CDR1 and CDR2: MNHEY and SMNVEV (reference sequence). This CDR3 has 15 amino acids. Trimming removed 0 bases from V and 4 bases from J; junction bases left unmatched: 2. The CDR3 here is CASSLSVAGYNEQFF. For the CDR3, the DNA is TGTGCCAGCAGTTTATCAGTAGCGGGGTACAATGAGCAGTTCTTC.

This clonotype has a count of ten or more. The rearrangement links TRBV6-1 to TRBJ1-1; D uncertain. Germline values: CDR1 MNHNS, CDR2 SASEGT. The V end was cut by 4 bases, the J end by 11 bases, with 14 bases between. The CDR3 is 12 amino acids. The CDR3 sequence: CASSGLEVSAFF. DNA of the CDR3: TGTGCCAGCAGTGGATTGGAGGTTTCGGCTTTCTTT.

The table lists this clonotype with a count of one. A read error may be the cause here, since a much bigger clone is one base away. The rearrangement uses TRBV6-1 and TRBJ2-5, with 9 bases lining up with TRBD1. The junction had 6 bases not matched to a gene; V was cut back by 6 bases and J by 7 bases. CDR1 is MNHNS, CDR2 SASEGT, per germline. There are 13 residues in the CDR3. The CDR3 DNA is TGTGCCAGCAGAGGGGACAGGGCGGGGACCCAGTACTTC. Translating it yields CASRGDRAGTQYF.

This clonotype was seen at least ten times. The rearrangement links TRBV2 to TRBJ1-1, with unresolved D. V dropped 5 bases and J dropped 8 bases, with 15 bases sitting between them. The CDR3 runs 13 residues. Germline V gene sequence: CDR1 SNHLY, CDR2 FYNNEI. Here the CDR3 DNA reads TGTGCCAGCAGTAATGGACGCGCCACGGAAGCTTTCTTT. As protein: CASSNGRATEAFF.

In this sample, this clonotype turned up many times. The CDR3 DNA reads as TGTGCCAGCAGCCACTTGACAGGAGACGGTTCACCCCTCCACTTT. Translated: CASSHLTGDGSPLHF. The rearrangement links TRBV3-1 to TRBJ1-6, with D possibly being TRBD1 (6 bases). The V end was cut by 3 bases, the J end by 9 bases, with 15 bases between. The CDR3 is made up of 15 amino acids. The germline V gene encodes CDR1 LGHDT and CDR2 YNNKEL (reference sequence).

The chain uses TRBV7-9 and TRBJ1-4; 12 bases match TRBD1. Germline V lookup: CDR1 SEHNR, CDR2 FQNEAQ (reference sequence). The CDR3 consists of 17 residues. After removal of 5 bases from V and 3 bases from J, the junction contained 7 bases not matched to a gene. The CDR3 DNA sequence: TGTGCCAGCAGCCTGGGGACAGGGGGCAGGTCTAATGAAAAACTGTTTTTT. Its translation is CASSLGTGGRSNEKLFF.

V and J are TRBV6-5 and TRBJ2-3, with 7 bases fitting TRBD1. Germline V gene sequence: CDR1 MNHEY, CDR2 SVGAGI. The junction had 3 bases not matched to a gene; V was cut back by 2 bases and J by 1 base. This CDR3 is 15 amino acids long. CDR3 residues: CASSYPGQGTDTQYF. CDR3 nucleotide sequence: TGTGCCAGCAGTTACCCTGGACAGGGCACAGATACGCAGTATTTT.

This clonotype came up many times. The V and J genes are TRBV28 and TRBJ1-5; 8 bases are a match to TRBD1. With V trimmed by 5 bases and J by 7 bases, 4 bases remained unmatched. The CDR3 spans 13 residues. Germline values: CDR1 MDHEN, CDR2 SYDVKM. This CDR3 reads CASSLTGVQPQHF. CDR3 in DNA: TGTGCCAGCAGTCTGACAGGGGTACAGCCCCAGCATTTT.

The chain uses TRBV24-1 and TRBJ2-2; D tentatively reads TRBD1 or TRBD2 (5 bases each). There are 14 residues in the CDR3. Germline CDR1 and CDR2: KGHDR and SFDVKD. V was trimmed by 7 bases and J by 0 bases, leaving 8 bases between them. CDR3 loop: CATSQGPNTGELFF. The CDR3 region has the DNA TGTGCCACCAGCCAGGGACCGAACACCGGGGAGCTGTTTTTT.

The rearrangement joins TRBV12-3 or TRBV12-4 to TRBJ2-1, with D perhaps assigned TRBD1 or TRBD2 (5 bases each). The CDR3 has 14 amino acids. V was clipped by 5 bases and J by 5 bases, with 13 bases between them. The CDR3 spells CASSLTVGDNEQFF. The CDR3 coding sequence is TGTGCCAGCAGTCTGACGGTGGGGGACAATGAGCAGTTCTTC.

On this clonotype itself: The junction does not match germline at one end; this may be a read error. The chain couples TRBV20-1 to TRBJ2-7; 7 positions agree with TRBD1. Germline V CDR1 and CDR2: DFQATT, SNEGSKA (reference sequence). There are 16 residues in the CDR3. Here the CDR3 reads CGARDPRTGRDYEQYF. The CDR3 DNA reads as TGCGGTGCTAGAGATCCCCGGACAGGCCGGGACTACGAGCAGTACTTC.

In this sample, this clonotype turned up a few times. This chain links TRBV6-1 with TRBJ1-2; D gene uncertain. CDR1 MNHNS and CDR2 SASEGT come from the germline V gene. Trimming pared 7 bases from V and 1 base from J, leaving 13 bases between. This CDR3 region has 14 residues. The CDR3 protein is CASTPRLFNYGYTF. The CDR3 bases are TGTGCCAGCACTCCACGACTGTTTAACTATGGCTACACCTTC.

The CDR3 region is CSVSGGTGELSNQPQHF. CDR3 nucleotides: TGCAGCGTAAGTGGAGGAACAGGGGAATTGAGCAATCAGCCCCAGCATTTT. The chain recombines TRBV29-1 with TRBJ1-5; 7 nucleotides agree with TRBD1. Germline assignment: CDR1 SQVTM and CDR2 ANQGSEA. This CDR3 spans 17 amino acids. Unmatched junction bases numbered 15, after V lost 6 bases and J lost 1 base.

The V and J genes are TRBV29-1 and TRBJ1-1; D perhaps matches TRBD1 (5 bases). Germline V CDR1 and CDR2: SQVTM, ANQGSEA. This CDR3 comprises 12 residues. Trimming took 7 bases from V and 1 from J, leaving 10 bases between them. The CDR3 nucleotides are TGCAGCGGGGGGGGGGAGAACACTGAAGCTTTCTTT. This translates into CSGGGENTEAFF.

The genes are TRBV11-1 and TRBJ2-3; D not certain. The CDR3 is made up of 14 amino acids. Germline assignment: CDR1 SGHAT and CDR2 FQDESV (reference sequence). V gave up 1 base and J gave up 2 bases, with 7 bases separating them. CDR3 residues: CASSLVPLTDTQYF. The CDR3 DNA follows: TGTGCCAGCAGCTTAGTTCCCCTCACAGATACGCAGTATTTT.

This clonotype was seen a few times. This CDR3 reads CASSRTDTGELFF. CDR3 nucleotides: TGTGCCAGCAGCCGGACAGACACCGGGGAGCTGTTTTTT. This sequence joins TRBV9 and TRBJ2-2; a weak D match, TRBD1 (6 bases). The germline V gene encodes CDR1 SGDLS and CDR2 YYNGEE. The CDR3 contains 13 residues. Trimming cost V 4 bases and J 3 bases, with 7 bases left between them. Looking up the rest from reference TRBV9 and TRBJ2-2 gives the full variable domain: DSGVTQTPKHLITATGQRVTLRCSPRSGDLSVYWYQQSLDQGLQFLIQYYNGEERAKGNILERFSAQQFPDLHSELNLSSLELGDSALYFCASSRTDTGELFFGEGSRLTVL.

This clonotype is a singleton in its sample. One end of the junction fails to match germline, which may point to a read error. This sequence joins TRBV11-2 and TRBJ2-6, with D perhaps being TRBD1 or TRBD2 (5 bases each). The germline CDR1 and CDR2 sequences are SGHAT and FQNNGV. The CDR3 extends over 16 amino acids. The CDR3 region is CASRWDGTSGANVLTF. DNA for the CDR3: TGTGCCAGCAGGTGGGACGGGACCTCTGGAGCCAACGTCCTGACTTTC.

Only one count was recorded for this clonotype. V usage is TRBV18 and J usage is TRBJ2-1, with D perhaps matching TRBD2 (5 bases). This CDR3 has 15 residues. In germline, CDR1 is KGHSH, CDR2 LQKENI. V was shortened by 0 bases and J by 8 bases, with 14 bases between the two germline ends. The CDR3 loop is CASSPPERRGDEQFF. The CDR3 DNA reads TGTGCCAGCTCACCACCGGAGCGGAGAGGTGATGAGCAGTTCTTC.

Here the CDR3 reads CASSYNNDQPQHF. CDR3 DNA sequence: TGTGCCAGCAGTTATAACAACGATCAGCCCCAGCATTTT. The chain joins TRBV6-2 or TRBV6-3 to TRBJ1-5; D unclear. V was cut by 3 bases and J by 5 bases, with 8 bases left in between. CDR1 and CDR2 from the germline V gene are MNHEY and SVGEGT. The CDR3 extends over 13 amino acids.

Concerning this clonotype: It may be a read error: a sequence one base away is much more abundant. The CDR3 DNA sequence: TGTGCCGGCAGTTCCCACAACGAGCAGTACTTC. Residues: CAGSSHNEQYF. V gene TRBV12-3 or TRBV12-4 combines with J gene TRBJ2-7, with D unclear. The CDR3 has 11 amino acids.

About this clonotype: This likely reflects a read error, since a far larger clone is one base away. The rearrangement links TRBV12-3 or TRBV12-4 to TRBJ2-5, with D perhaps TRBD2 (7 bases). CDR3 length: 15 residues. V was trimmed by 6 bases and J by 5 bases, leaving 19 bases between them. The CDR3 is CASSQGGGDGETQYF. The DNA for the CDR3 is TGTGCCAGCAGCCAAGGAGGGGGGGATGGCGAGACCCAGTACTTC.